These T cell receptor beta chains were read from a single sample in a study of cytomegalovirus exposure and HLA in healthy donors. Generated by immunoSEQ multiplex PCR, the TCRdb table keeps only in-frame clones and is missing some. Among roughly 150,000 clones, over 60% were seen once, and the ten largest hold around 3%. Sample: PBMCs. Every receptor here comes from a male donor in good health and CMV-seronegative. CDR3s include the opening cysteine and the closing phenylalanine or tryptophan. The D gene is left open where the match is weak. Clone size is given for some rows only: seen once, a few or many times, or a class if the clone is expanded.

>.|TRBJ2-7|TRBV19|TRBD1
TGTGCCAGTAGAGAGGGGACAGGGGCGGCCGAGCAGTACTTC
CASREGTGAAEQYF
>.|TRBJ2-6|TRBV19|TRBD1
TGTGCCACGGGGACAGGCAAATCTGGGGCCAACGTCCTGACTTTC
CATGTGKSGANVLTF
>once|TRBJ2-5|TRBV5-1|TRBD2
TGCGCCAGCAGCCTGGGTACTAGCGGGAGTTCAGAGACCCAGTACTTC
CASSLGTSGSSETQYF
>.|TRBJ1-2|TRBV21-1|.
TGTGCCAGCAGCAAAGGACAGGGGGCGAATGGCTACACCTTC
CASSKGQGANGYTF
>.|TRBJ1-2|TRBV30|TRBD1
TGTGCCTGGGACAGGGCTTACTATGGCTACACCTTC
CAWDRAYYGYTF
>once|TRBJ1-1|TRBV4-1|TRBD1
TGCGCCAGCAGCCAAGCAAACAGGGGACCAGAAGCTTTCTTT
CASSQANRGPEAFF
>.|TRBJ2-3|TRBV5-1|TRBD2
TGCGCCAGCAGCTTGGCCACTAGCGGCACAGATACGCAGTATTTT
CASSLATSGTDTQYF
>once|TRBJ2-7|TRBV10-3|.
TGTGCCATCAGTGAGACAGACCCCTACGAGCAGTACTTC
CAISETDPYEQYF
>few|TRBJ2-3|TRBV9|.
TGTGCCAGCAGCATCACAGGGCCAGATACGCAGTATTTT
CASSITGPDTQYF
>.|TRBJ2-3|TRBV4-3|TRBD2
TGCGCCAGCAGCCCAGGACTAGCGGAGATCCCTAGCACAGATACGCAGTATTTT
CASSPGLAEIPSTDTQYF
>.|TRBJ1-2|TRBV30|TRBD1
TGTGCCTGGGACAGGGGAGGAGATGGCTACACCTTC
CAWDRGGDGYTF
>.|TRBJ1-1|TRBV6-1|.
TGTGCCAGCAGCATACAGGGATGGAACACTGAAGCTTTCTTT
CASSIQGWNTEAFF
>few|TRBJ2-7|TRBV5-1|.
TGCGCCAGCAGCACGAGAGGAGTGGATCAGGGGTACGAGCAGTACTTC
CASSTRGVDQGYEQYF
>.|TRBJ1-1|TRBV28|.
TGTGCCAGCAACCTGGGTGGGGGGTCCGCCCCTGAAGCTTTCTTT
CASNLGGGSAPEAFF
>.|TRBJ2-7|TRBV5-1|.
TGCGCCAGCAGCTTGGCTCCGGACAACTCCTACGAGCAGTACTTC
CASSLAPDNSYEQYF
>few|TRBJ1-2|TRBV4-3|.
TGCGCCAGCAGCCAATACGTACAGGGTCCTCCCTATGGCTACACCTTC
CASSQYVQGPPYGYTF
>.|TRBJ2-5|TRBV6-5|.
TGTGCCAGCAGTTACTCGCGACGGAGCCAAGAGACCCAGTACTTC
CASSYSRRSQETQYF
>.|TRBJ2-7|TRBV5-6|.
TGTGCCAGCAGCTTGGCCACAGCGGAGCCCTACGAGCAGTACTTC
CASSLATAEPYEQYF
>.|TRBJ2-1|TRBV7-3|TRBD2
TGTGCCAGCAGCTTAAATGGCTGGACTAGCGGAACCGACAATGAGCAGTTCTTC
CASSLNGWTSGTDNEQFF
>.|TRBJ1-1|TRBV7-8|.
TGTGCCAGCAGCTTTGGAGAGACTGAAGCTTTCTTT
CASSFGETEAFF
>.|TRBJ2-5|TRBV27|TRBD2
TGTGCCAGCAGACCCGCTCCGGGGGGACTTTACCAAGAGACCCAGTACTTC
CASRPAPGGLYQETQYF
>.|TRBJ1-1|TRBV28|TRBD1
TGTGCCAGCAGCTTTATGGACAGGGTGAACACTGAAGCTTTCTTT
CASSFMDRVNTEAFF
>.|TRBJ1-5|TRBV6-1|.
TGTGCCAGCAGGAGCGGGAATTACAATCAGCCCCAGCATTTT
CASRSGNYNQPQHF
>.|TRBJ2-7|TRBV5-6|.
TGTGCCAGCAGCTTGGTTACCACCCTGAGCTCCTACGAGCAGTACTTC
CASSLVTTLSSYEQYF
>.|TRBJ2-2|TRBV2|.
TGTGCCACTGGGATTGTCCGGGGGACCGGGGAGCTGTTTTTT
CATGIVRGTGELFF
>.|TRBJ2-7|TRBV5-6|.
TGTGCCAGCAGCTCCCTCACAGGGCGACGGGCCTACGAGCAGTACTTC
CASSSLTGRRAYEQYF
>few|TRBJ2-3|TRBV18|.
TGTGCCAGCTCACCCCCAGGGGAAGATACGCAGTATTTT
CASSPPGEDTQYF
>.|TRBJ2-7|TRBV28|.
TGTGCCAGTTGCCTACAGGGTAGCTCCTACGAGCAGTACTTC
CASCLQGSSYEQYF
>.|TRBJ1-3|TRBV30|TRBD1
TGTGCCTGGAGTGTACAGGGGGCAGGAAACACCATATATTTT
CAWSVQGAGNTIYF
>.|TRBJ1-1|TRBV7-3|.
TGTGCCAGCAGCTCCGGACATCTCACTGAAGCTTTCTTT
CASSSGHLTEAFF
>.|TRBJ1-2|TRBV28|.
TGTGCCAGCAGTTTATCTGGTCGGAGAACCTATGGCTACACCTTC
CASSLSGRRTYGYTF
>.|TRBJ2-3|TRBV2|TRBD2
TGTGCCAGCAGTGAAGGGGGGGGTACGCAGTATTTT
CASSEGGGTQYF
>.|TRBJ1-5|TRBV19|TRBD1
TGTGCCAGTAGTACTTCGGGACAGCCCTTTAGCAATCAGCCCCAGCATTTT
CASSTSGQPFSNQPQHF
>.|TRBJ2-1|TRBV9|TRBD2
TGTGCCAGCAGCGAGCGGGGGGACCCCTACAATGAGCAGTTCTTC
CASSERGDPYNEQFF
>.|TRBJ2-7|TRBV2|TRBD1
TGTGCCAGCAGTGGGAGCCCCGGGACAGGGGATCTCGAGCAGTACTTC
CASSGSPGTGDLEQYF
>.|TRBJ1-4|TRBV6-6|TRBD1
TGTGCCAGCAGAGACAGGGGTAATGAAAAACTGTTTTTT
CASRDRGNEKLFF
>.|TRBJ1-5|TRBV27|.
TGTGCCAGCAGTTTATCGCGGGCGGTTAATCAGCCCCAGCATTTT
CASSLSRAVNQPQHF
>.|TRBJ1-2|TRBV29-1|.
TGCAGCGCGTTGACCCCGGGGTTGGGAGGCTACACCTTC
CSALTPGLGGYTF
>.|TRBJ2-7|TRBV27|TRBD2
TGTGCCAGCAGTTTCGGCGGGAGTTTCTACGAGCAGTACTTC
CASSFGGSFYEQYF
>.|TRBJ2-2|TRBV7-6|.
TGTGCCAGCAGCTTAAGTCGTGGCGGTACGAACACCGGGGAGCTGTTTTTT
CASSLSRGGTNTGELFF
>few|TRBJ1-1|TRBV5-4|.
TGTGCCAGCAGCCAAGAGGCACCGAACACTGAAGCTTTCTTT
CASSQEAPNTEAFF
>few|TRBJ2-7|TRBV5-4|TRBD1
TGTGCCAGCAGCTCCCCGGGACAGCCCTACGAGCAGTACTTC
CASSSPGQPYEQYF
>.|TRBJ1-6|TRBV9|.
TGTGCCAGCAGCGTAGAAGGCCGCGGACCCCTCCACTTT
CASSVEGRGPLHF
>few|TRBJ2-1|TRBV30|TRBD1
TGTGCCTGGGCCCAGGGGGATCCCCAGTTCTTC
CAWAQGDPQFF
>few|TRBJ2-7|TRBV7-8|.
TGTGCCAGCAGCTTAGGACAGTACTACGAGCAGTACTTC
CASSLGQYYEQYF
>few|TRBJ1-1|TRBV5-1|.
TGCGCCAGCAGCTTGGAGGGGGGGCGCGGCACTGAAGCTTTCTTT
CASSLEGGRGTEAFF
>.|TRBJ2-7|TRBV25-1|TRBD2
TGTGCCAGCAGCCACACTAGCGGGGGGTACGAGCAGTACTTC
CASSHTSGGYEQYF
>.|TRBJ2-2|TRBV4-3|.
TGCGCCAGCAGCCAAGGGAGTCCTCTCAACACCGGGGAGCTGTTTTTT
CASSQGSPLNTGELFF